What follows is one TCR beta chain and its context. Its antigen is not identified. These data are taken from a study of T cell responses to AZD1222 COVID-19 vaccine. Study-level background: Second doses that came at about 4 or about 12 weeks were put together.

Study observations and caveats: Seropositivity was recorded at baseline in only a handful of AZD1222 recipients. Possibly, clonal diversity was underestimated; donors were largely white British and included more females. No day 14 peak samples; only post-peak repertoires were characterized.

CDR1 and CDR2 (germline): LNHDA, SQIVND (reference sequence). V was trimmed by 9 bases and J by 6 bases, leaving 15 bases between them. The CDR3 is 13 amino acids. Method: immunoSEQ multiplex PCR; TCRdb's copy keeps in-frame clones and lacks some. The sample includes approximately 89,000 clones, around 90% of them seen just once. The source of this sequence is an adult in good health. Sequences were derived from peripheral blood, sampled on day 0 of AZD1222 vaccination. V gene TRBV19 combines with J gene TRBJ1-5; possibly TRBD1 for D (5 bases). The CDR3 sequence: CASSPSGVQPQHF. CDR3 bases: TGTGCCAGCAGCCCCTCGGGGGTTCAGCCCCAGCATTTT.